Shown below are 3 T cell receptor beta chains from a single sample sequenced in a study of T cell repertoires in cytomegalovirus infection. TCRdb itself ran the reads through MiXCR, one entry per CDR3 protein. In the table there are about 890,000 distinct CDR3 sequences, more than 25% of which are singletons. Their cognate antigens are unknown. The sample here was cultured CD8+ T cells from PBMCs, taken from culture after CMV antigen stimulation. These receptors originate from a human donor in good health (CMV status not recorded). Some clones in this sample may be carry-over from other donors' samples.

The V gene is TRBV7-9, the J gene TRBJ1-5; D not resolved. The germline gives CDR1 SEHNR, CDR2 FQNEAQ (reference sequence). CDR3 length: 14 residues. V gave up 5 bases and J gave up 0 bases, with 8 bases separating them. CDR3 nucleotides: TGTGCCAGCAGCCATGGGTATAGCAATCAGCCCCAGCATTTT. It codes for CASSHGYSNQPQHF. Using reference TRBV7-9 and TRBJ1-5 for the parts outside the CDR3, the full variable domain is DTGVSQNPRHKITKRGQNVTFRCDPISEHNRLYWYRQTLGQGPEFLTYFQNEAQLEKSRLLSDRFSAERPKGSFSTLEIQRTEQGDSAMYLCASSHGYSNQPQHFGDGTRLSIL.

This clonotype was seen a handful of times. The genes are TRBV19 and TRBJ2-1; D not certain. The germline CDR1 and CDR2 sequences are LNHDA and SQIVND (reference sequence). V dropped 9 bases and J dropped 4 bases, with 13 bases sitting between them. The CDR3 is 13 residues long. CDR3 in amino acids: CASSIDGYNEQFF. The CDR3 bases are TGTGCCAGCAGCATCGACGGGTACAATGAGCAGTTCTTC.

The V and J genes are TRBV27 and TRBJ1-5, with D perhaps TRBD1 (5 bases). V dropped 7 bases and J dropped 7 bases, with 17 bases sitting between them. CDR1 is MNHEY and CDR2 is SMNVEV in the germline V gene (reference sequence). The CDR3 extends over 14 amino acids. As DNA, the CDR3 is TGTGCCAGCAAATTCGGCGGGGGGGACCAGCCCCAGCATTTT. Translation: CASKFGGGDQPQHF.